What follows describes a single T cell receptor (beta chain). Its specificity is unknown. This specimen belongs to a study of cytomegalovirus exposure and HLA in healthy donors. Study-wide context: Around 78 million unique TCRs, all from HLA-typed donors, were included in an early release of the data.

Whole-study results and caveats: A later analysis, which compared TCR beta chains of equal frequency, found the HLA-associated ones more clonally expanded.

Primers: 60 Vbeta forward and 13 Jbeta reverse. Profiling relied on immunoSEQ multiplex PCR, and the TCRdb table lists in-frame clones only, not all of them. The table has approximately 150,000 clones, 82% seen once. Germline values: CDR1 SGHDN, CDR2 FVKESK. V lost 8 bases, J lost 3 bases, and 13 bases lay in between. CDR3 length equals 13 residues. Nominally healthy donors provided the samples, though records likely missed some immune exposures. The chain combines TRBV14 with TRBJ2-5; D is unresolved. The TCR originated in a male donor in good health and CMV-seronegative. Sequencing used PBMCs. CDR3 coding DNA: TGTGCCAGCGGCCCCGCTCCGGAAGAGACCCAGTACTTC. This encodes CASGPAPEETQYF.